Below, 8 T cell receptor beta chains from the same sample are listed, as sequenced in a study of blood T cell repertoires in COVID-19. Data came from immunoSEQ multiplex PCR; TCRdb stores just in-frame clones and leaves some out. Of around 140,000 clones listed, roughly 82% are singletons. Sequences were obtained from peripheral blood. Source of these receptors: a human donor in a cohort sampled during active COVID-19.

CDR3 residues: CASSLEFSAGEAFF. The CDR3 DNA follows: TGCGCCAGCAGCTTGGAATTTTCAGCGGGTGAAGCTTTCTTT. V usage is TRBV5-1 and J usage is TRBJ1-1, with D hard to call. The V and J ends lost 0 bases and 7 bases respectively, with 13 bases between them. CDR3 size: 14 residues. From germline, CDR1 is SGHRS and CDR2 YFSETQ.

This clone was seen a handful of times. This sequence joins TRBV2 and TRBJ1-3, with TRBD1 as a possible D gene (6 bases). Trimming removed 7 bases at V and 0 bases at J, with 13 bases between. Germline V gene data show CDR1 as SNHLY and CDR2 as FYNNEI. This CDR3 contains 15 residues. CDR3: CASNPTGSSGNTIYF. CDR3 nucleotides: TGTGCCAGCAATCCAACAGGGAGCTCTGGAAACACCATATATTTT.

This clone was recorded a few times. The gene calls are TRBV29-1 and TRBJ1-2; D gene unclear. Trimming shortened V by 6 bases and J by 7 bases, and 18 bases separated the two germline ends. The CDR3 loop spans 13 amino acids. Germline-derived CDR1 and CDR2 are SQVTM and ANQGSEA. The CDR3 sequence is CSVLGPGLLGYTF. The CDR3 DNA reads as TGCAGCGTCCTCGGTCCGGGGTTACTTGGCTACACCTTC.

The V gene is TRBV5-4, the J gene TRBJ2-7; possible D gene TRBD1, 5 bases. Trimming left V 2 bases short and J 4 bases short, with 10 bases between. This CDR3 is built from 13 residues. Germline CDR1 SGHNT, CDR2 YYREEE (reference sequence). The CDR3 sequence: CASSFQGGYEQYV. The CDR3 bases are TGTGCCAGCAGCTTTCAGGGCGGTTACGAGCAGTACGTC.

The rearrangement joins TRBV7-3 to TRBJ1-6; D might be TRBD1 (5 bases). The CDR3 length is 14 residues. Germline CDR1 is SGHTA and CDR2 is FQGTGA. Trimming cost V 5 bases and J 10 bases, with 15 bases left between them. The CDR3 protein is CASSREPQGSPLHF. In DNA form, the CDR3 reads TGTGCCAGCAGCCGAGAACCCCAGGGATCACCCCTCCACTTT.

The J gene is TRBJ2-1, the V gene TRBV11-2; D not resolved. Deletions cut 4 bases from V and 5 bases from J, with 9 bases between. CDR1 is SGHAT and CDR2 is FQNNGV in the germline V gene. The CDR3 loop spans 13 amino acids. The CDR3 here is CASSSSGNNEQFF. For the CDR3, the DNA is TGTGCCAGCAGCTCTTCAGGCAACAATGAGCAGTTCTTC.

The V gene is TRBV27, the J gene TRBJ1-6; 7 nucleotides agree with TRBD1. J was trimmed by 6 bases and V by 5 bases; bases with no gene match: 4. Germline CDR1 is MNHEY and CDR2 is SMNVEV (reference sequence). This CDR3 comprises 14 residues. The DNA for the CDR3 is TGTGCCAGCAGTGGGACAGCGGCTAATTCACCCCTCCACTTT. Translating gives CASSGTAANSPLHF.

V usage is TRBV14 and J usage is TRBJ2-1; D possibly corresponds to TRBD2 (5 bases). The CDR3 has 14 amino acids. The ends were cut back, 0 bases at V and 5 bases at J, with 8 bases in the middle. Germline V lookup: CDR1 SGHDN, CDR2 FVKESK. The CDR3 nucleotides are TGTGCCAGCAGCCAAGATGGACTTCACAATGAGCAGTTCTTC. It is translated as CASSQDGLHNEQFF.